This T cell receptor (beta chain) appears in the sequencing data of a study of T cell changes during pregnancy in multiple sclerosis. The CDR3 covers 14 residues. V was cut by 6 bases and J by 8 bases, with 17 bases left in between. CDR1 and CDR2 from the germline V gene are MNHNY and SVGAGI (reference sequence). Some clones are missing from TCRdb's copy, which holds only in-frame ones; the method was immunoSEQ multiplex PCR. The top ten hold approximately 1.4% of the sample, which has about 80,000 clones, about 91% seen once. J is TRBJ1-5 and V is TRBV6-6; D is possibly TRBD1 (5 bases). This receptor was taken from a female donor with multiple sclerosis, enrolled in a pregnancy study. Sequencing used peripheral blood, obtained before pregnancy. The CDR3 here is CASSLGLSMEPQHF. The DNA of the CDR3 is TGTGCCAGCAGCCTGGGACTCTCAATGGAGCCCCAGCATTTT.